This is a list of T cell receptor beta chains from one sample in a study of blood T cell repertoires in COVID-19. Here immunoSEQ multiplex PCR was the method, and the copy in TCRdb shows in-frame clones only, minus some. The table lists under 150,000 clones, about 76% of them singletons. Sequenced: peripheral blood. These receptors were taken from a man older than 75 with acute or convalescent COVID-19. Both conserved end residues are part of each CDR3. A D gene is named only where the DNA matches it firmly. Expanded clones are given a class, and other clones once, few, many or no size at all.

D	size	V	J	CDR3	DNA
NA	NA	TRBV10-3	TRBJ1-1	CATLGTVNTEAFF	TGTGCCACCTTGGGCACTGTGAACACTGAAGCTTTCTTT
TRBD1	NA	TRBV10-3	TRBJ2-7	CAISETGVFQYF	TGTGCCATCAGTGAGACAGGGGTCTTCCAGTACTTC
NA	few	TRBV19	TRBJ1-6	CASSTKTAMYNSPLHF	TGTGCCAGTAGTACTAAGACAGCAATGTATAATTCACCCCTCCACTTT
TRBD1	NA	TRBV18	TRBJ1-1	CASSPLQGANTEAFF	TGTGCCAGCTCACCGTTACAGGGGGCCAACACTGAAGCTTTCTTT
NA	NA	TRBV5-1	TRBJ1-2	CASSLVRFYGYTF	TGCGCCAGCAGCTTGGTCAGATTCTATGGCTACACCTTC
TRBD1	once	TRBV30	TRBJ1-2	CAWQQGSSNYGYTF	TGTGCCTGGCAACAGGGGTCCAGTAACTATGGCTACACCTTC
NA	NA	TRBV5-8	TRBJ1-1	CASSRAANGAFF	TGTGCCAGCAGCCGAGCGGCCAACGGAGCTTTCTTT
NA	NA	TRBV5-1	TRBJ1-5	CASSLGSGVGQPQHF	TGCGCCAGCAGCTTGGGCAGCGGTGTGGGTCAGCCCCAGCATTTT
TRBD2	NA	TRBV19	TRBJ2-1	CASSIDTLAGAYNEQFF	TGTGCCAGTAGTATAGATACCCTAGCGGGGGCCTACAATGAGCAGTTCTTC
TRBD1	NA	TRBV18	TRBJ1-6	CASSPQTGGGSPLHF	TGTGCCAGCTCACCTCAGACAGGGGGCGGTTCACCCCTCCACTTT
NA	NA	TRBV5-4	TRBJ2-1	CASSLGGDANEQFF	TGTGCCAGCAGCTTGGGCGGCGATGCCAATGAGCAGTTCTTC
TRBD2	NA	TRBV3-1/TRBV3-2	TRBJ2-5	CASSQDIRGLAIETQYF	TGTGCCAGCAGCCAAGACATTCGGGGACTAGCGATAGAGACCCAGTACTTC
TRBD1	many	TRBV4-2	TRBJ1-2	CASSQDYRTGDTNYGYTF	TGTGCCAGCAGCCAAGATTATAGGACAGGGGATACGAACTATGGCTACACCTTC